These 18 T cell receptor beta chains were sequenced from one sample in a study of regulatory T cells in long-lasting Graves disease. Building the TCR beta libraries relied on iRepertoire HTBI primers, and CDR3 regions underwent Arm-PCR. TCRdb passed the multiplex PCR reads through MiXCR, listing each CDR3 protein once. The repertoire holds 560,000 or so distinct CDR3 sequences, with 16% as singletons. Described time point: newly diagnosed GD, antithyroid drugs for less than 3 months. Isolated PBMC RNA provided the starting material for the TCR library. The data were also submitted as part of a second study, on T cells in Graves' hyperthyroidism and ophthalmopathy.

This material consisted of peripheral blood mononuclear cells (PBMCs), taken at new diagnosis, from a patient treated with antithyroid drugs. The receptors here all came from a man aged 18 to 30 with Graves disease.

The chain couples TRBV10-3 to TRBJ1-6; no clear D. The CDR3 consists of 13 residues. The germline CDR1 and CDR2 sequences are ENHRY and SYGVKD. Deletions cut 10 bases from V and 7 bases from J, with 14 bases between. The CDR3 spells CAKRENPNSPLHF. The CDR3 coding sequence is TGTGCCAAGAGGGAAAATCCGAATTCACCCCTCCACTTT.

The V and J genes are TRBV7-3 and TRBJ1-4; 11 bases are shared with TRBD1. CDR3 length equals 20 residues. The V and J ends lost 1 base and 5 bases, in that order; junction bases with no gene match: 15. Germline values: CDR1 SGHTA, CDR2 FQGTGA. Written as DNA, the CDR3 is TGTGCCAGCAGCTTAAGTCCCGGGACAGGGGGAATCCTTGTCAATGAAAAACTGTTTTTT. Translating it yields CASSLSPGTGGILVNEKLFF.

The chain has TRBV27 and TRBJ1-1; the D is unclear. This CDR3 comprises 11 residues. Per germline, CDR1 MNHEY and CDR2 SMNVEV (reference sequence). V dropped 4 bases and J dropped 9 bases, with 9 bases sitting between them. This CDR3 is CASSSWIQAFF. The CDR3 region has the DNA TGTGCCAGCAGTTCCTGGATTCAAGCTTTCTTT.

The V gene is TRBV18, the J gene TRBJ2-1, with D possibly being TRBD1 (5 bases). V was pared by 3 bases and J by 4 bases, with 10 bases between. Germline V gene sequence: CDR1 KGHSH, CDR2 LQKENI. The CDR3 is made up of 14 amino acids. CDR3 in amino acids: CASSPEDTYNEQFF. The DNA of the CDR3 is TGTGCCAGCTCACCCGAGGACACTTACAATGAGCAGTTCTTC. The whole variable domain, filled in from reference TRBV18 and TRBJ2-1, reads NAGVMQNPRHLVRRRGQEARLRCSPMKGHSHVYWYRQLPEEGLKFMVYLQKENIIDESGMPKERFSAEFPKEGPSILRIQQVVRGDSAAYFCASSPEDTYNEQFFGPGTRLTVL.

This clonotype was counted a few times. This chain connects TRBV3-1 to TRBJ2-1; D might be TRBD2 (6 bases). Germline CDR1 reads LGHDT; CDR2 reads YNNKEL (reference sequence). The CDR3 runs 19 residues. V lost 0 bases to trimming and J lost 3 bases, with 21 bases between them. The CDR3 here is CASSQDLRSGQFLYNEQFF. CDR3 DNA sequence: TGTGCCAGCAGCCAAGATCTTAGGAGCGGGCAATTCCTCTACAATGAGCAGTTCTTC.

Notes on this clonotype: This could be a read error, since a much larger clone is one nucleotide away. Because it lacks the conserved phenylalanine or tryptophan at the end, this CDR3 is likely a read error. The rearrangement links TRBV20-1 to TRBJ2-3; 7 nucleotides line up with TRBD2. This CDR3 has 14 residues. Germline V gene lookup returns CDR1 DFQATT and CDR2 SNEGSKA (reference sequence). V trimming: 3 bases; J trimming: 0 bases; junction bases outside the gene matches: 3. The CDR3 bases are TGCAGTGCTAGTCTAGCGGCAAGCACAGATACGCAGTATTAT. Amino acid sequence: CSASLAASTDTQYY.

This clonotype was detected a few times. This sequence joins TRBV5-1 and TRBJ2-2, with 8 bases aligning to TRBD1. The CDR3 contains 17 residues. Trimming at V came to 3 bases and at J to 3 bases, leaving 10 bases not matched to a gene. Looked up from germline, CDR1 is SGHRS and CDR2 is YFSETQ. Here the CDR3 DNA reads TGCGCCAGCAGCTCCCCGCCGGGACAGGTACACACCGGGGAGCTGTTTTTT. It encodes CASSSPPGQVHTGELFF.

V gene TRBV5-1 combines with J gene TRBJ2-2; D uncertain. Between the trimmed V and J ends, which lost 4 bases and 3 bases, there was a span of 16 bases. Per the germline V gene, CDR1 is SGHRS and CDR2 is YFSETQ. CDR3 size: 16 residues. The CDR3 protein is CASSLQLHPDTGELFF. In DNA, the CDR3 is TGCGCCAGCAGCCTACAGCTACATCCGGACACCGGGGAGCTGTTTTTT.

The V and J genes are TRBV7-3 and TRBJ2-1, with 8 positions matching TRBD1. The CDR3 is made up of 14 amino acids. V shed 4 bases and J 16 bases; nucleotides not matched to a gene: 15. Germline V gene lookup returns CDR1 SGHTA and CDR2 FQGTGA. CDR3 coding DNA: TGTGCCAGCAGCTCACATTCGGACAGGGAGGCCCCTTTCTTC. Translated: CASSSHSDREAPFF.

This clonotype turned up a few times. CDR3 loop: CASSQDRRGGYNEQFF. CDR3 sequence (DNA): TGTGCCAGCAGCCAAGATCGGAGGGGAGGCTACAATGAGCAGTTCTTC. The chain couples TRBV14 to TRBJ2-1, with a weak D call TRBD2 (6 bases). The germline V gene encodes CDR1 SGHDN and CDR2 FVKESK. The ends were cut back, 0 bases at V and 3 bases at J, with 12 bases in the middle. CDR3 size: 16 residues.

This clonotype came up many times. The chain employs TRBV11-2 and TRBJ2-2, with 9 positions matching TRBD2. The CDR3 is 15 amino acids. The germline gives CDR1 SGHAT, CDR2 FQNNGV. V was clipped by 3 bases and J by 1 base; unmatched bases: 0. CDR3 protein: CASSLTSGNTGELFF. In DNA, the CDR3 is TGTGCCAGCAGCTTGACTAGCGGGAACACCGGGGAGCTGTTTTTT.

The chain joins TRBV20-1 to TRBJ1-1; possibly TRBD1 for D (5 bases). Per the germline V gene, CDR1 is DFQATT and CDR2 is SNEGSKA (reference sequence). The CDR3 sequence is 14 residues long. Trimming left V 4 bases short and J 1 base short, with 13 bases between. The CDR3 loop is CSATSGGWNTEAFF. DNA for the CDR3: TGCAGTGCTACCAGTGGGGGGTGGAACACTGAAGCTTTCTTT.

This clonotype was counted between two and nine times. The rearrangement joins TRBV11-2 to TRBJ2-1; TRBD2 matches at 15 bases. This CDR3 is built from 15 residues. Germline V CDR1 and CDR2: SGHAT, FQNNGV. V was pared by 5 bases and J by 8 bases, with 4 bases of the junction left unmatched. CDR3 sequence reads: CASSAGLAGGDEQFF. CDR3 DNA sequence: TGTGCCAGCAGCGCCGGACTAGCGGGAGGGGATGAGCAGTTCTTC. Looking up the rest from reference TRBV11-2 and TRBJ2-1 gives the full variable domain: EAGVAQSPRYKIIEKRQSVAFWCNPISGHATLYWYQQILGQGPKLLIQFQNNGVVDDSQLPKDRFSAERLKGVDSTLKIQPAKLEDSAVYLCASSAGLAGGDEQFFGPGTRLTVL.

This clonotype was observed many times. The chain links TRBV7-2 to TRBJ2-7; D is undetermined. CDR1 is SGHTA and CDR2 is FQGNSA in the germline V gene. V was clipped by 1 base and J by 2 bases, with 15 bases between them. This CDR3 spans 16 amino acids. CDR3 sequence (DNA): TGTGCCAGCAGCTTAGAGGCGGTTCCAGGCCCCTACGAGCAGTACTTC. It specifies CASSLEAVPGPYEQYF. The full variable domain, completed using reference TRBV7-2 and TRBJ2-7, is GAGVSQSPSNKVTEKGKDVELRCDPISGHTALYWYRQSLGQGLEFLIYFQGNSAPDKSGLPSDRFSAERTGGSVSTLTIQRTQQEDSAVYLCASSLEAVPGPYEQYFGPGTRLTVT.

This clonotype was picked up a small number of times. The chain is built from TRBV20-1 and TRBJ2-7, with 11 bases matching TRBD2. This CDR3 is 14 amino acids long. Germline-derived CDR1 and CDR2 are DFQATT and SNEGSKA (reference sequence). V lost 5 bases and J lost 4; bases outside the gene matches: 7. As DNA, the CDR3 is TGCAGTGCTCATGGACTAGCGGGCAAATACGAGCAGTACTTC. It specifies CSAHGLAGKYEQYF.

About this clonotype itself: Mismatch with germline at one junction end may stem from a read error. The V gene is TRBV29-1, the J gene TRBJ2-5; a weak D match, TRBD2 (6 bases). This CDR3 comprises 15 residues. The germline V gene encodes CDR1 SQVTM and CDR2 ANQGSEA. The CDR3 is CSTKYGTDAITPSDF. As DNA, the CDR3 is TGCAGCACTAAATACGGGACTGACGCTATTACACCTAGCGACTTC.

This clonotype was recorded a few times. This chain joins TRBV27 and TRBJ1-1; no clear D. Germline V gene sequence: CDR1 MNHEY, CDR2 SMNVEV (reference sequence). Trimming left V 6 bases short and J 5 bases short, with 16 bases between. This CDR3 spans 14 amino acids. The DNA of the CDR3 is TGTGCCAGCAGGTCGGGATGGAGAGAGACTGAAGCTTTCTTT. It is translated as CASRSGWRETEAFF.

This clonotype was counted only a few times. This sequence joins TRBV28 and TRBJ2-7; a weak D match, TRBD2 (6 bases). Germline assignment: CDR1 MDHEN and CDR2 SYDVKM. Trimming removed 5 bases from V and 4 bases from J, with 18 bases in between. This CDR3 is 15 amino acids long. For the CDR3, the DNA is TGTGCCAGCAGTAAGAGGAGGGCTAGCCCTTACGAGCAGTACTTC. This gives the protein CASSKRRASPYEQYF.